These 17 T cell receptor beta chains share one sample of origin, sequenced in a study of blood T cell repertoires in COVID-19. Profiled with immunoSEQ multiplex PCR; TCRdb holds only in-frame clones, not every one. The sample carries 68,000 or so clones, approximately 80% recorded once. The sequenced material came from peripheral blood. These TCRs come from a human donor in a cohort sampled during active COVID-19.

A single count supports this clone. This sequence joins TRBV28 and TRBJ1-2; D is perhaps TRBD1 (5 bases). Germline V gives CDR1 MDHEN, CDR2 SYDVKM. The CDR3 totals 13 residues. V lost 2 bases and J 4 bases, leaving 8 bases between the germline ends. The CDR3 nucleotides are TGTGCCAGCAGTTTAGGGCAGGGCTATGGCTACACCTTC. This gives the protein CASSLGQGYGYTF.

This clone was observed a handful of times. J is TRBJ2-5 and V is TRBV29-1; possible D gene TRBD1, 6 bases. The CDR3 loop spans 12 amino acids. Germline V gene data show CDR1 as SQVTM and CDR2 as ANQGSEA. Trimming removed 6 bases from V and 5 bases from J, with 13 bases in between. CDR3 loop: CSVGQFGETQYF. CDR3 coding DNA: TGCAGCGTCGGACAGTTCGGCGAGACCCAGTACTTC.

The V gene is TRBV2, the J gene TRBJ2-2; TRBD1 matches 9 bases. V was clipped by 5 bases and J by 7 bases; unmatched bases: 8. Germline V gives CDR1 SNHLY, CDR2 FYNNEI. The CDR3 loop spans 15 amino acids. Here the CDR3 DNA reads TGTGCCAGCAGTTTGGGACAGGGCTCGGTCGGGGAGCTGTTTTTT. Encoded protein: CASSLGQGSVGELFF. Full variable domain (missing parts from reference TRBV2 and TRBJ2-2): EPEVTQTPSHQVTQMGQEVILRCVPISNHLYFYWYRQILGQKVEFLVSFYNNEISEKSEIFDDQFSVERPDGSNFTLKIRSTKLEDSAMYFCASSLGQGSVGELFFGEGSRLTVL.

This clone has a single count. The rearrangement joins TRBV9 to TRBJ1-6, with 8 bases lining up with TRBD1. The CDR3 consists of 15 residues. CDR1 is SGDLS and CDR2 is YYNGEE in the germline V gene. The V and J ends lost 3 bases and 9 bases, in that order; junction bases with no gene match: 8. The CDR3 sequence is CASSATAGGGSPLHF. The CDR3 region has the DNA TGTGCCAGCAGCGCCACAGCAGGGGGCGGTTCACCCCTCCACTTT.

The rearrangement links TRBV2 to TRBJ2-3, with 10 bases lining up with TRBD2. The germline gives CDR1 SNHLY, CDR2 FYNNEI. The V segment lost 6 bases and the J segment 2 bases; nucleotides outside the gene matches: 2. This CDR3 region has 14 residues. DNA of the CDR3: TGTGCCAGCAGAGGACTAGCGGACACAGATACGCAGTATTTT. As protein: CASRGLADTDTQYF.

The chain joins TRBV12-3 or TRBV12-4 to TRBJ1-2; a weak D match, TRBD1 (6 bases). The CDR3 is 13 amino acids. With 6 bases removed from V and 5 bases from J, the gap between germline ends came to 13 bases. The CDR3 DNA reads TGTGCCAGCAGCACACAGGGTGATTATGGCTACACCTTC. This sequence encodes CASSTQGDYGYTF.

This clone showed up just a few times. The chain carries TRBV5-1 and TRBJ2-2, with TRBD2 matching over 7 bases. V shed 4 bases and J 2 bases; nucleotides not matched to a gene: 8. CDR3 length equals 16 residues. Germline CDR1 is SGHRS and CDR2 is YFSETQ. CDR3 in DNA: TGCGCCAGCAGCCCTTCGGGGGGTTCAAACACCGGGGAGCTGTTTTTT. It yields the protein CASSPSGGSNTGELFF.

CDR3 nucleotides: TGTGCCAGCAGTTTATCCACCGGGACAGACGCCTATGGCTACACCTTC. Translating it yields CASSLSTGTDAYGYTF. The chain recombines TRBV28 with TRBJ1-2; TRBD1 matches at 7 bases. V shed 1 base, J shed 4 bases, and the junction held 9 bases outside the gene matches. This CDR3 has 16 amino acids. Germline V gene data show CDR1 as MDHEN and CDR2 as SYDVKM.

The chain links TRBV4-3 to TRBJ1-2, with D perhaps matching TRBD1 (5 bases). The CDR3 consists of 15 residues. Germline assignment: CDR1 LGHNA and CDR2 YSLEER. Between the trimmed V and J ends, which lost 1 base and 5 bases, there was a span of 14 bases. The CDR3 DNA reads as TGCGCCAGCAGCCAAGTGGTATGGCAGGGTTATGGCTACACCTTC. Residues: CASSQVVWQGYGYTF.

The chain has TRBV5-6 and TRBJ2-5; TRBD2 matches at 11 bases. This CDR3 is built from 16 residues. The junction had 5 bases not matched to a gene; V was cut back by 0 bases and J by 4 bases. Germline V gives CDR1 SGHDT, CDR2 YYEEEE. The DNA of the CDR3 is TGTGCCAGCAGCTTGGGGCTAGCGGGGGGTGGAGAGACCCAGTACTTC. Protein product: CASSLGLAGGGETQYF.

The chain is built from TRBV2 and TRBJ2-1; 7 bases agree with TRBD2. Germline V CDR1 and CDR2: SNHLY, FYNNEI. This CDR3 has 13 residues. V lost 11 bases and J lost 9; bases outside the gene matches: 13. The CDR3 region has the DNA TGTGCCGGGGGGGACTACGAGGTCGGTGAGCAGTTCTTC. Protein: CAGGDYEVGEQFF.

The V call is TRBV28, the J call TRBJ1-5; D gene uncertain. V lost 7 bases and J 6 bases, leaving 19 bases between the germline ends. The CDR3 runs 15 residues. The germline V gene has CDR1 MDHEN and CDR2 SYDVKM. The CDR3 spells CASTSKRDVGQPQHF. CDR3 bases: TGTGCCAGCACCTCAAAGCGGGATGTGGGTCAGCCCCAGCATTTT. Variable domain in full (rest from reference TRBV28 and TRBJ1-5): DVKVTQSSRYLVKRTGEKVFLECVQDMDHENMFWYRQDPGLGLRLIYFSYDVKMKEKGDIPEGYSVSREKKERFSLILESASTNQTSMYLCASTSKRDVGQPQHFGDGTRLSIL.

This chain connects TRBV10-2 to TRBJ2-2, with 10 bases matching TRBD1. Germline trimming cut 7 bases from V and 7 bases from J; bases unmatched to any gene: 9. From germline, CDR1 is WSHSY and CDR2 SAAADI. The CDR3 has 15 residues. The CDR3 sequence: CASTLTGGALGELFF. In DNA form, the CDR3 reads TGCGCCAGCACCCTGACAGGGGGCGCTCTCGGGGAGCTGTTTTTT.

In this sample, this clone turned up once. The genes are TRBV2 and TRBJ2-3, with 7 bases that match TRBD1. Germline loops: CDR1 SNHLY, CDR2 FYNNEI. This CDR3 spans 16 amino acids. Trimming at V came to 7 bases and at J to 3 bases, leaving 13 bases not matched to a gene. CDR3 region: CASTLGDSWGTDTQYF. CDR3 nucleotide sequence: TGTGCCAGCACCCTAGGGGACAGCTGGGGAACAGATACGCAGTATTTT.

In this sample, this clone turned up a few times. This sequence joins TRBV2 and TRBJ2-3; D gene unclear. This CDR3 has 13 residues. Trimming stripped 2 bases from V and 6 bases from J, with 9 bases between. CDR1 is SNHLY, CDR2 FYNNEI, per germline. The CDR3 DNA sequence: TGTGCCAGCAGTGAATGGAAAGCGGATACGCAGTATTTT. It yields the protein CASSEWKADTQYF.

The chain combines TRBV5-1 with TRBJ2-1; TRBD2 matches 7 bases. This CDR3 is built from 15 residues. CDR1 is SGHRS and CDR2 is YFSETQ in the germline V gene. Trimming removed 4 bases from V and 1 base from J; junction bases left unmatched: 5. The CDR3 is CASSEGTTSYNEQFF. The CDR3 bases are TGCGCCAGCAGCGAAGGGACTACTTCCTACAATGAGCAGTTCTTC.

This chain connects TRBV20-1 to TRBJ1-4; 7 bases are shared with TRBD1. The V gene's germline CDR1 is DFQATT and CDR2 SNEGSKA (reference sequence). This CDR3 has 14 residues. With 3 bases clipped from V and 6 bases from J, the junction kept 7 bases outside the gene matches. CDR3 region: CSASYRQGDEKLFF. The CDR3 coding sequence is TGCAGTGCTAGTTATAGGCAGGGGGATGAAAAACTGTTTTTT.